These T cell receptor beta chains were read from a single sample in a study of T-cell reconstitution after alpha-beta-depleted transplantation in children. In TCRdb, the PCR reads were re-called with MiXCR into one record per CDR3 protein. The sample lists 150,000 to 250,000 distinct CDR3 sequences; roughly 15% were seen once. Sequences were derived from PBMCs from the stem cell graft donor, sampled from the stem cell graft. These receptors were obtained from a human donor who donated a stem cell graft to a child with acute lymphoblastic leukemia. Both conserved end residues are part of each CDR3. A D gene is named only where the DNA matches it firmly. Only part of the rows carry a size: once, few, many, or a class if the clone is expanded.

D: NA; size: many; J: TRBJ2-1; length: 15; V: TRBV20-1; DNA: TGCAGTGCTAGAGACGGTGGGAGCTCCTACAATGAGCAGTTCTTC; CDR3: CSARDGGSSYNEQFF
D: NA; size: many; J: TRBJ2-5; length: 14; V: TRBV4-1; DNA: TGCGCCAGCAGCCAAGGGGCCCTGAGGGAGACCCAGTACTTC; CDR3: CASSQGALRETQYF
D: NA; size: many; J: TRBJ2-1; length: 13; V: TRBV27; DNA: TGTGCCAGCAGCAATTACGACTGGAATGAGCAGTTCTTC; CDR3: CASSNYDWNEQFF
D: TRBD2; size: many; J: TRBJ2-1; length: 15; V: TRBV12-3/TRBV12-4; DNA: TGTGCCAGCAGGCGACTAGCGGGGTCCTACAATGAGCAGTTCTTC; CDR3: CASRRLAGSYNEQFF
D: TRBD2; size: NA; J: TRBJ2-1; length: 16; V: TRBV29-1; DNA: TGCAGCGTTGAAGATCTGACTAGCGGGAGGGCCAATGAGCAGTTCTTC; CDR3: CSVEDLTSGRANEQFF
D: NA; size: many; J: TRBJ2-2; length: 11; V: TRBV29-1; DNA: TGCAGCGCAGGGGTTACCGGGGAGCTGTTTTTT; CDR3: CSAGVTGELFF
D: NA; size: many; J: TRBJ2-3; length: 12; V: TRBV29-1; DNA: TGCAGCGTTGAAGTCCCCCCGGATACGCAGTATTTT; CDR3: CSVEVPPDTQYF
D: NA; size: few; J: TRBJ2-7; length: 12; V: TRBV29-1; DNA: TGCAGCGTCCGATCAGGGGCCTACGAGCAGTACTTC; CDR3: CSVRSGAYEQYF
D: TRBD1; size: many; J: TRBJ2-1; length: 17; V: TRBV6-5; DNA: TGTGCCAGCAGTTCCCCAGGGGGCAGGAGCTCCTACAATGAGCAGTTCTTC; CDR3: CASSSPGGRSSYNEQFF
D: TRBD2; size: NA; J: TRBJ2-1; length: 15; V: TRBV7-9; DNA: TGTGCCAGCAGCTCGGAACTAGCGGGAGGGCATGAGCAGTTCTTC; CDR3: CASSSELAGGHEQFF
D: NA; size: many; J: TRBJ2-2; length: 14; V: TRBV18; DNA: TGTGCCAGCTCACCGAAGGACGCGGGTTGGGAGCTGTTTTTT; CDR3: CASSPKDAGWELFF
D: NA; size: many; J: TRBJ2-3; length: 12; V: TRBV24-1; DNA: TGTGCCACCAGTGATTTGAGAGATACGCAGTATTTT; CDR3: CATSDLRDTQYF
D: NA; size: NA; J: TRBJ1-4; length: 14; V: TRBV25-1; DNA: TGTGCCAGCAGTGGGACAGTGTATAATGAAAAACTGTTTTTT; CDR3: CASSGTVYNEKLFF
D: TRBD1; size: many; J: TRBJ2-1; length: 15; V: TRBV6-2/TRBV6-3; DNA: TGTGCCAGCAGCCTAGGACAGGGGGCAAACAATGAGCAGTTCTTC; CDR3: CASSLGQGANNEQFF
D: NA; size: many; J: TRBJ2-5; length: 12; V: TRBV20-1; DNA: TGCAGTGCTAAGCCGTTCCAAGAGACCCAGTACTTC; CDR3: CSAKPFQETQYF
D: NA; size: many; J: TRBJ1-1; length: 11; V: TRBV6-1; DNA: TGTGCCAGCAGTGACAGAGTTGAAGCTTTCTTT; CDR3: CASSDRVEAFF
D: NA; size: many; J: TRBJ1-1; length: 15; V: TRBV28; DNA: TGTGCCAGCAGACCGGGACAAATCCGGGGGGGAGAAGCTTTCTTT; CDR3: CASRPGQIRGGEAFF
D: TRBD2; size: many; J: TRBJ2-7; length: 15; V: TRBV10-3; DNA: TGTGCCATCAGTGAGGGACTAGCGGGAAATTACGAGCAGTACTTC; CDR3: CAISEGLAGNYEQYF
D: TRBD1; size: many; J: TRBJ1-6; length: 17; V: TRBV6-5; DNA: TGTGCCAGCAGTTACTCGAGGGGGAACAGGGGTTATTCACCCCTCCACTTT; CDR3: CASSYSRGNRGYSPLHF
D: TRBD1; size: many; J: TRBJ2-3; length: 15; V: TRBV7-9; DNA: TGTGCCAGCAGCACGTCGACAGGGGTGGTTGGTACGCAGTATTTT; CDR3: CASSTSTGVVGTQYF
D: TRBD1; size: many; J: TRBJ2-1; length: 15; V: TRBV10-3; DNA: TGTGCCATCAGTGACATGACAGGGAGCGTCAATGAGCAGTTCTTC; CDR3: CAISDMTGSVNEQFF
D: NA; size: NA; J: TRBJ1-1; length: 14; V: TRBV5-6; DNA: TGTGCCATGAGCCCCGGACTTCCCTGCGAGGTGGCTTTCTTT; CDR3: CAMSPGLPCEVAFF
D: TRBD1; size: many; J: TRBJ1-1; length: 14; V: TRBV29-1; DNA: TGCAGCGTTGAAGCCGGGGACAGGGGCACTGAAGCTTTCTTT; CDR3: CSVEAGDRGTEAFF